The 9 T cell receptor beta chains listed next were all sequenced from one sample in a study of blood T cell repertoires in COVID-19. Some clones are missing from TCRdb's copy, which holds only in-frame ones; the method was immunoSEQ multiplex PCR. The sample lists roughly 50,000 clones, around 91% seen once, with 13% to 15% in the top ten. Source material: peripheral blood. The receptor source for this set is a woman aged 60 to 75 with active COVID-19.

This clone occurred once. This chain uses TRBV4-1 with TRBJ1-1; 9 bases match TRBD1. Unmatched junction bases numbered 9, after V lost 4 bases and J lost 3 bases. There are 16 residues in the CDR3. Germline V gives CDR1 MGHRA, CDR2 YSYEKL. The CDR3 bases are TGCGCCAGCAGCCTAGCTACAGGGGGCGCCGACACTGAAGCTTTCTTT. Translation gives CASSLATGGADTEAFF.

The V gene is TRBV3-1 (or the pseudogene TRBV3-2), the J gene TRBJ2-7; TRBD2 agrees at 8 bases. Trimming cost V 4 bases and J 4 bases; bases outside gene matches: 6. Germline assignment: CDR1 LGHDT and CDR2 YNNKEL (reference sequence). The CDR3 has 14 amino acids. The CDR3 DNA reads as TGTGCCAGCAGCCTCCTACTAGCGGTATACGAGCAGTACTTC. This encodes CASSLLLAVYEQYF.

The chain has TRBV19 and TRBJ2-7; D unresolved. V dropped 1 base and J dropped 5 bases, with 9 bases sitting between them. CDR3 length: 13 amino acids. Germline V gives CDR1 LNHDA, CDR2 SQIVND (reference sequence). CDR3 coding DNA: TGTGCCAGTAGTATAGCCGCCCAGGACGAGCAGTACTTC. Protein product: CASSIAAQDEQYF.

The chain employs TRBV10-3 and TRBJ1-1, with 7 bases matching TRBD1. Germline CDR1 is ENHRY and CDR2 is SYGVKD. Trimming removed 6 bases from V and 0 bases from J; junction bases left unmatched: 7. The CDR3 totals 15 residues. The CDR3 nucleotides are TGTGCCATCAGACTACGGGACAGCCTGAACACTGAAGCTTTCTTT. The encoded protein is CAIRLRDSLNTEAFF.

The chain has TRBV9 and TRBJ1-4; D is uncertain. CDR3 length: 16 amino acids. V gave up 0 bases and J gave up 2 bases, with 11 bases separating them. Looked up from germline, CDR1 is SGDLS and CDR2 is YYNGEE. The CDR3 loop is CASSVEFGSTNEKLFF. The CDR3 DNA reads TGTGCCAGCAGCGTAGAATTCGGGTCTACTAATGAAAAACTGTTTTTT.

The chain links TRBV19 to TRBJ2-2, with 9 bases identical to TRBD2. The CDR3 has 15 amino acids. J was trimmed by 3 bases and V by 7 bases; bases with no gene match: 6. Germline V gene data show CDR1 as LNHDA and CDR2 as SQIVND (reference sequence). The CDR3 loop reads CASNIAGAHTGELFF. The DNA of the CDR3 is TGTGCCAGTAACATAGCGGGGGCCCACACCGGGGAGCTGTTTTTT. Variable domain in full (rest from reference TRBV19 and TRBJ2-2): DGGITQSPKYLFRKEGQNVTLSCEQNLNHDAMYWYRQDPGQGLRLIYYSQIVNDFQKGDIAEGYSVSREKKESFPLTVTSAQKNPTAFYLCASNIAGAHTGELFFGEGSRLTVL.

The V and J genes are TRBV5-1 and TRBJ2-2, with 8 bases that match TRBD1. This CDR3 comprises 16 residues. Germline V lookup: CDR1 SGHRS, CDR2 YFSETQ. V was clipped by 5 bases and J by 2 bases; unmatched bases: 8. CDR3 DNA sequence: TGCGCCAGCAGTCCAGGGGGCGAGTTCAACACCGGGGAGCTGTTTTTT. Its protein is CASSPGGEFNTGELFF.

This clone showed up just once. The gene calls are TRBV5-1 and TRBJ2-3, with D possibly TRBD1 on 6 matching bases. There are 15 residues in the CDR3. Germline V gene data show CDR1 as SGHRS and CDR2 as YFSETQ. The V gene lost 0 bases and the J gene lost 2 bases, with 10 bases spanning the gap. The CDR3 here is CASSLAQGPTDTQYF. The CDR3 DNA sequence: TGCGCCAGCAGCTTGGCGCAGGGGCCCACAGATACGCAGTATTTT. Full variable domain (missing parts from reference TRBV5-1 and TRBJ2-3): KAGVTQTPRYLIKTRGQQVTLSCSPISGHRSVSWYQQTPGQGLQFLFEYFSETQRNKGNFPGRFSGRQFSNSRSEMNVSTLELGDSALYLCASSLAQGPTDTQYFGPGTRLTVL.

V is TRBV29-1 and J is TRBJ2-1; TRBD2 matches 7 bases. Trimming at V came to 7 bases and at J to 0 bases, leaving 9 bases not matched to a gene. The CDR3 is 15 residues long. Germline V lookup: CDR1 SQVTM, CDR2 ANQGSEA. CDR3 amino acids: CSAGGGTVSYNEQFF. In nucleotides, the CDR3 is TGCAGCGCTGGGGGGGGGACCGTCTCCTACAATGAGCAGTTCTTC.